A selection of T cell receptor beta chains follows, all from one sample in a study of blood T cell repertoires in COVID-19. The assay was immunoSEQ multiplex PCR, and TCRdb's table has in-frame clones only and misses some. This table holds 250,000 to 400,000 clones, approximately 87% found once. Sequenced: peripheral blood. These receptor sequences come from a woman under 40 with COVID-19, enrolled during active disease. Both conserved end residues are part of each CDR3. D genes are given only for firm matches.

TRBV7-2	NA	TRBJ1-5	CASSYRRGGNQPQHF
TRBV5-6	NA	TRBJ2-7	CASSPVHEQYF
TRBV7-6	NA	TRBJ2-1	CASSPSPFAGRRGNEQFF
TRBV10-3	TRBD1	TRBJ1-6	CAISEGTGDNSPLHF
TRBV5-5	NA	TRBJ1-4	CASSFSSATNEKLFF
TRBV19	NA	TRBJ1-1	CASSIGNSNTEAFF
TRBV5-4	NA	TRBJ2-5	CASSLVGQETQYF
TRBV11-2	NA	TRBJ2-7	CASSLSLLAGEQYF
TRBV5-1	TRBD2	TRBJ2-1	CASSPSSGGQGEQFF
TRBV6-2/TRBV6-3	TRBD1	TRBJ2-3	CASSYGTGADTQYF
TRBV19	NA	TRBJ1-5	CASSIESGGGLRNQPQHF
TRBV6-5	TRBD1	TRBJ2-1	CASSSGQGIDEQFF
TRBV24-1	NA	TRBJ2-3	CATSDADTQYF
TRBV11-2	NA	TRBJ1-6	CASSLDGPGANSPLHF
TRBV6-6	NA	TRBJ1-3	CASSTNRDITGNTIYF
TRBV19	TRBD1	TRBJ1-1	CASSIDRAVTEAFF